The 9 T cell receptor beta chains given below trace back to one sample, sequenced in a study of the immune and genomic landscape of osteosarcoma. This table comes from immunoSEQ multiplex PCR, and its TCRdb copy is limited to in-frame clones, with some not included. The data hold more than 850 clones, with around 64% observed a single time. Specimen: tumor tissue from a local recurrence in the femur. These receptors all stem from a man in his 70s with osteosarcoma.

The chain joins TRBV19 to TRBJ1-1; TRBD1 matches 10 bases. Germline CDR1 and CDR2: LNHDA and SQIVND (reference sequence). J gave up 11 bases and V 4 bases, and 4 bases lay outside the gene matches. The CDR3 covers 12 residues. CDR3 sequence: CASSTRTGGAFF. CDR3 DNA sequence: TGTGCCAGTAGTACTCGGACAGGGGGTGCTTTCTTT.

This rearrangement joins TRBV10-2 to TRBJ1-6; 7 bases are a match to TRBD1. The V segment lost 4 bases and the J segment 9 bases; nucleotides outside the gene matches: 15. From germline, CDR1 is WSHSY and CDR2 SAAADI. The CDR3 has 17 residues. DNA of the CDR3: TGCGCCAGCAGTGGGCCGGGGGGAGGACAGGTTCGTTCACCCCTCCACTTT. Translating it yields CASSGPGGGQVRSPLHF.

The rearrangement joins TRBV15 to TRBJ1-1; TRBD1 agrees at 7 bases. Germline V lookup: CDR1 LNHNV, CDR2 YYDKDF (reference sequence). The CDR3 covers 16 residues. V gave up 0 bases and J gave up 1 base; unmatched junction bases: 5. CDR3 nucleotide sequence: TGTGCCACCAGCAGAGATAGGGGGCTCGGGAACACTGAAGCTTTCTTT. It codes for CATSRDRGLGNTEAFF.

This clone has just a few counts. The chain combines TRBV18 with TRBJ2-2; 8 bases agree with TRBD2. V lost 2 bases and J lost 5; bases outside the gene matches: 4. Looked up from germline, CDR1 is KGHSH and CDR2 is LQKENI. CDR3 length equals 15 residues. CDR3 nucleotides: TGTGCCAGCTCACCAAAGGGGACTAGTACCGGGGAGCTGTTTTTT. Translated, it gives CASSPKGTSTGELFF. Using reference TRBV18 and TRBJ2-2 for the parts outside the CDR3, the full variable domain is NAGVMQNPRHLVRRRGQEARLRCSPMKGHSHVYWYRQLPEEGLKFMVYLQKENIIDESGMPKERFSAEFPKEGPSILRIQQVVRGDSAAYFCASSPKGTSTGELFFGEGSRLTVL.

This rearrangement joins TRBV7-9 to TRBJ2-1; no clear D. The CDR3 has 15 residues. V was pared by 3 bases and J by 1 base, with 10 bases between. CDR1 is SEHNR and CDR2 is FQNEAQ in the germline V gene (reference sequence). CDR3 in DNA: TGTGCCAGCAGCTTTTCGGATGGGTCCTACAATGAGCAGTTCTTC. Translated: CASSFSDGSYNEQFF.

This clone was seen a handful of times. The chain carries TRBV14 and TRBJ2-7; D not resolved. The germline V gene has CDR1 SGHDN and CDR2 FVKESK. The CDR3 covers 12 residues. V lost 0 bases and J lost 8, with 8 bases in between. Here the CDR3 DNA reads TGTGCCAGCAGCCAAGATCGGCAGAAGCAGTACTTC. As protein: CASSQDRQKQYF.

The chain carries TRBV5-1 and TRBJ1-6; TRBD1 might be the D (5 bases). The CDR3 is 14 residues long. Trimming pared 4 bases from V and 7 bases from J, leaving 12 bases between. The germline CDR1 and CDR2 sequences are SGHRS and YFSETQ. CDR3 in amino acids: CASSVTEGNSPLHF. CDR3 DNA sequence: TGCGCCAGCAGCGTGACAGAAGGGAATTCACCCCTCCACTTT.

The rearrangement joins TRBV7-2 to TRBJ1-2; D not resolved. In germline, CDR1 is SGHTA, CDR2 FQGNSA. The CDR3 spans 15 residues. V gave up 2 bases and J gave up 8 bases, with 18 bases separating them. CDR3 residues: CASSLQSASRWGYTF. The CDR3 region has the DNA TGTGCCAGCAGCTTACAGTCAGCCTCAAGGTGGGGCTACACCTTC. Combining the CDR3 with reference TRBV7-2 and TRBJ1-2 gives the whole variable domain GAGVSQSPSNKVTEKGKDVELRCDPISGHTALYWYRQSLGQGLEFLIYFQGNSAPDKSGLPSDRFSAERTGGSVSTLTIQRTQQEDSAVYLCASSLQSASRWGYTFGSGTRLTVV.

V is TRBV7-2 and J is TRBJ1-1; D may be TRBD1 (5 bases). Germline V gene sequence: CDR1 SGHTA, CDR2 FQGNSA. The CDR3 length is 14 residues. Trimming left V 3 bases short and J 5 bases short, with 13 bases between. The CDR3 is CASSLWGRGTEAFF. The CDR3 DNA is TGTGCCAGCAGCTTGTGGGGCCGGGGTACTGAAGCTTTCTTT.